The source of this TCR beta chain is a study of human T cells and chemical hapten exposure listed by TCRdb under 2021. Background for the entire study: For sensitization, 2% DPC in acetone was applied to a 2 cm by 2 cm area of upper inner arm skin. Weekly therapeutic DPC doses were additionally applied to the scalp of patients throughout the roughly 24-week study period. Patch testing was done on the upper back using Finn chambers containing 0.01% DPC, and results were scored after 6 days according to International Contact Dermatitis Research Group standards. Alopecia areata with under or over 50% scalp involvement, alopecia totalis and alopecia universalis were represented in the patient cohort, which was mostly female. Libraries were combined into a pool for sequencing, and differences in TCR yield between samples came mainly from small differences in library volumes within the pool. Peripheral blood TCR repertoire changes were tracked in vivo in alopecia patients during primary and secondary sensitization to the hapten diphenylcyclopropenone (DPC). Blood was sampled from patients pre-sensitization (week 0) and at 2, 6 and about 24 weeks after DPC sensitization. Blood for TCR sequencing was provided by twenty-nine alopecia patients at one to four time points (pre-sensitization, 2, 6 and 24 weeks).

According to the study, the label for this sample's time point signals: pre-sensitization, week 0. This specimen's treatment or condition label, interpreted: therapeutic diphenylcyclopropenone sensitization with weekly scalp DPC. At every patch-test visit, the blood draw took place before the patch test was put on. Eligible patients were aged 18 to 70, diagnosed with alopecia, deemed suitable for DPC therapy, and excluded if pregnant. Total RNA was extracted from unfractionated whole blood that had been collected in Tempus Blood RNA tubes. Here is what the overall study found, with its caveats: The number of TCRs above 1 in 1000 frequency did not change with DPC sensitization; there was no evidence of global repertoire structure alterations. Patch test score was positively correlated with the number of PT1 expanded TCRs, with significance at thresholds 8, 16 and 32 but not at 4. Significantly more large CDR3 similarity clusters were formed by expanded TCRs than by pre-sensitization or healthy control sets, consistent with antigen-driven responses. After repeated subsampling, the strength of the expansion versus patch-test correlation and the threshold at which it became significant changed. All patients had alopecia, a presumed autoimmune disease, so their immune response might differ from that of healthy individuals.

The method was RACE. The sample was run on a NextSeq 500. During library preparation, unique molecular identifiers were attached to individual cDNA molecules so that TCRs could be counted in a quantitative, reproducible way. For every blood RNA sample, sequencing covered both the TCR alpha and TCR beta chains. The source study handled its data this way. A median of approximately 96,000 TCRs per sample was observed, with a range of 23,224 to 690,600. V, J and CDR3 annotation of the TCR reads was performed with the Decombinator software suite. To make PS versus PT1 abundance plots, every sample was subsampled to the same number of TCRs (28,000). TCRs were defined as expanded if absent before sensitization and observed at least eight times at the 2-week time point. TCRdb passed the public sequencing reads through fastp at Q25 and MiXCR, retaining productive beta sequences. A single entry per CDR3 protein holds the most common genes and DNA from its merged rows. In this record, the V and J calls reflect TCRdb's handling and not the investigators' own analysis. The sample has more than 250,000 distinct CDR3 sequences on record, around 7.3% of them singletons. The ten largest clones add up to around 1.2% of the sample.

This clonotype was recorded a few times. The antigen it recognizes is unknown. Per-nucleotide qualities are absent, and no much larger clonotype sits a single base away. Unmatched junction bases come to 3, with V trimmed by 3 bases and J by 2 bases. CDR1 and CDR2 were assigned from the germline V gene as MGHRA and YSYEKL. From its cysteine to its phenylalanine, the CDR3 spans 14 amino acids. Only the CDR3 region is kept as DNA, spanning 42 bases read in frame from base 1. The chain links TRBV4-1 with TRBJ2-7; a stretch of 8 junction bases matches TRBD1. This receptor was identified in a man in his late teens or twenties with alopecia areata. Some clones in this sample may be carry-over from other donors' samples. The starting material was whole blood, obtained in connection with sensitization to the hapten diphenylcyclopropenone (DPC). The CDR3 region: CASSQRTGTYEQYF. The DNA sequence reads TGCGCCAGCAGCCAGAGGACAGGGACCTACGAGCAGTACTTC.